This T cell receptor beta chain was sequenced for a study of OX40 agonist ivuxolimab in advanced cancers. Whole-study context: Patients took ivuxolimab, an agonistic anti-OX40 (CD134) antibody. Patients received ivuxolimab, an intravenous treatment, every 2 weeks at 0.01 to 10 mg/kg. Every patient in dose escalation had hepatocellular carcinoma, melanoma, renal cell or head and neck cancer.

This clone occurred a few times. Its antigen is as yet unknown. This table comes from immunoSEQ multiplex PCR, and its TCRdb copy is limited to in-frame clones, with some not included. The table records some 86,000 clones, around 82% of them present only once. Broader study findings: In the 0.1 to 3.0 mg/kg range, CD4+ and CD8+ blood T cells had expanded clonally by week 6.

The material sequenced was CD4+ or CD8+ T cells sorted from blood, taken in a trial of the OX40 agonist ivuxolimab. This clonotype was obtained from an adult with an advanced solid tumor such as melanoma, head and neck, liver or kidney cancer.

CDR3 nucleotide sequence: TGTGCCACCGGTGAGGAACCTTACTACAATGAGCAGTTCTTC. Protein: CATGEEPYYNEQFF. This chain uses TRBV15 with TRBJ2-1; D uncertain. The CDR3 length is 14 residues. Trimming shortened V by 8 bases and J by 3 bases, and 14 bases separated the two germline ends. CDR1 is LNHNV, CDR2 YYDKDF, per germline (reference sequence).